Sequencing of this T cell receptor (beta chain) was carried out in a study of blood T cell repertoires in COVID-19. Study as a whole: Acute and convalescent COVID-19 samples came from the United States, Italy and Spain. Sources were T cells, B-cell-depleted T cells, or PBMCs; the material itself was cDNA or gDNA.

V lost 4 bases and J 5 bases, leaving 11 bases between the germline ends. There are 13 residues in the CDR3. Germline V gives CDR1 ENHRY, CDR2 SYGVKD. This clone was counted once. As handled by the study authors: Researchers report that nucleated cell counts were estimated from reference gene primer amplification. The protocol was immunoSEQ multiplex PCR, while the TCRdb copy is restricted to in-frame clones and leaves out a portion. For V, J and clone size, that table is used; D and trimming come from the DNA. Here the sample spans around 70,000 clones, around 75% being singletons. The chain carries TRBV10-3 and TRBJ1-1; D gene uncertain. The sample was peripheral blood. This receptor was obtained from a man aged 65 to 85 with acute or convalescent COVID-19. The DNA for the CDR3 is TGTGCCATCAGTGGGAGGGAGGGAACTGAAGCTTTCTTT. Translated, it gives CAISGREGTEAFF.